Listed below are T cell receptor beta chains from one sample, sequenced in a study of cytotoxic CD8 clonotypes in ibrutinib-treated CLL. Produced via immunoSEQ multiplex PCR; TCRdb's table is partial and in-frame only. In the table there are 140,000 to 150,000 clones, 75% to 80% of which are singletons. The sequencing used PBMCs, collected after 24 months of ibrutinib treatment. The receptors shown here come from a human donor with chronic lymphocytic leukemia. The CDR3 runs from the conserved cysteine through the conserved F or W. A D gene is named only where the DNA matches it firmly. Expanded clones get a size class; other rows say once, few or many, or leave the size out.

clone size: few; V gene: TRBV7-9; J gene: TRBJ1-1; D gene: -; CDR3 protein: CASSLARGTEAFF; CDR3 DNA: TGTGCCAGCAGCTTAGCGAGGGGTACTGAAGCTTTCTTT
clone size: -; V gene: TRBV27; J gene: TRBJ2-3; D gene: -; CDR3 protein: CASSLSPVDTQYF; CDR3 DNA: TGTGCCAGCAGTTTATCTCCTGTAGATACGCAGTATTTT
clone size: -; V gene: TRBV2; J gene: TRBJ1-1; D gene: -; CDR3 protein: CASPGGRDRKNTEAFF; CDR3 DNA: TGTGCCAGCCCTGGGGGGCGCGATAGGAAAAACACTGAAGCTTTCTTT
clone size: -; V gene: TRBV5-1; J gene: TRBJ1-4; D gene: -; CDR3 protein: CASSLATGDEKLFF; CDR3 DNA: TGCGCCAGCAGCTTGGCGACAGGTGATGAAAAACTGTTTTTT
clone size: -; V gene: TRBV18; J gene: TRBJ1-5; D gene: TRBD1; CDR3 protein: CASSLGQGSNQPQHF; CDR3 DNA: TGTGCCAGCTCACTCGGACAGGGTAGCAATCAGCCCCAGCATTTT
clone size: -; V gene: TRBV9; J gene: TRBJ2-7; D gene: -; CDR3 protein: CASSPGVWATYEQYF; CDR3 DNA: TGTGCCAGCAGCCCAGGGGTGTGGGCCACCTACGAGCAGTACTTC
clone size: -; V gene: TRBV7-2; J gene: TRBJ1-5; D gene: -; CDR3 protein: CASSLALTRGSNQPQHF; CDR3 DNA: TGTGCCAGCAGCTTAGCCCTGACCAGGGGTAGCAATCAGCCCCAGCATTTT
clone size: -; V gene: TRBV9; J gene: TRBJ2-1; D gene: -; CDR3 protein: CASSTRLGGYEQFF; CDR3 DNA: TGTGCCAGCAGCACCCGACTAGGGGGGTATGAGCAGTTCTTC
clone size: many; V gene: TRBV2; J gene: TRBJ2-5; D gene: -; CDR3 protein: CASNPGYQETQYF; CDR3 DNA: TGTGCCAGCAACCCCGGATACCAAGAGACCCAGTACTTC
clone size: -; V gene: TRBV25-1; J gene: TRBJ2-3; D gene: -; CDR3 protein: CASSWQDSTDTQYF; CDR3 DNA: TGTGCCAGCAGTTGGCAGGATAGCACAGATACGCAGTATTTT
clone size: -; V gene: TRBV29-1; J gene: TRBJ2-7; D gene: -; CDR3 protein: CSVSGRSSYEQYF; CDR3 DNA: TGCAGCGTATCAGGACGGAGCTCCTACGAGCAGTACTTC
clone size: -; V gene: TRBV9; J gene: TRBJ2-7; D gene: -; CDR3 protein: CASSVAPGPLYYEQYF; CDR3 DNA: TGTGCCAGCAGCGTAGCTCCGGGACCACTGTACTACGAGCAGTACTTC
clone size: -; V gene: TRBV30; J gene: TRBJ2-6; D gene: -; CDR3 protein: CASSSSGANVLTF; CDR3 DNA: TGTGCCTCGTCAAGCTCTGGGGCCAACGTCCTGACTTTC
clone size: -; V gene: TRBV5-6; J gene: TRBJ2-5; D gene: -; CDR3 protein: CASSLDWGSQETQYF; CDR3 DNA: TGTGCCAGCAGCTTGGATTGGGGCAGCCAAGAGACCCAGTACTTC
clone size: -; V gene: TRBV28; J gene: TRBJ2-5; D gene: -; CDR3 protein: CASSLESYYF; CDR3 DNA: TGTGCCAGCAGTTTGGAAAGCTACTACTTC
clone size: once; V gene: TRBV7-2; J gene: TRBJ1-1; D gene: -; CDR3 protein: CASSQIGPEAFF; CDR3 DNA: TGTGCCAGCAGCCAAATCGGGCCTGAAGCTTTCTTT
clone size: once; V gene: TRBV19; J gene: TRBJ2-2; D gene: -; CDR3 protein: CASSRGRAVANTGELFF; CDR3 DNA: TGTGCCAGTAGCCGGGGCCGAGCGGTAGCGAACACCGGGGAGCTGTTTTTT
clone size: -; V gene: TRBV7-2; J gene: TRBJ2-3; D gene: -; CDR3 protein: CASSLASLGADTQYF; CDR3 DNA: TGTGCCAGCAGCTTAGCGTCGTTAGGGGCAGATACGCAGTATTTT
clone size: -; V gene: TRBV30; J gene: TRBJ1-6; D gene: -; CDR3 protein: CAWSGGRGLYNSPLHF; CDR3 DNA: TGTGCCTGGAGCGGGGGCAGGGGCCTCTATAATTCACCCCTCCACTTT
clone size: once; V gene: TRBV5-6; J gene: TRBJ1-2; D gene: -; CDR3 protein: CASSQGQYGYTF; CDR3 DNA: TGTGCCAGCAGCCAAGGACAGTATGGCTACACCTTC
clone size: few; V gene: TRBV6-1; J gene: TRBJ2-2; D gene: -; CDR3 protein: CASSPAGELFF; CDR3 DNA: TGTGCCAGCAGTCCAGCCGGGGAGCTGTTTTTT
clone size: many; V gene: TRBV10-3; J gene: TRBJ2-6; D gene: TRBD1; CDR3 protein: CAIGGTGGLGANVLTF; CDR3 DNA: TGTGCCATCGGGGGGACAGGGGGTCTTGGGGCCAACGTCCTGACTTTC
clone size: -; V gene: TRBV7-8; J gene: TRBJ1-6; D gene: -; CDR3 protein: CASSPGSGDNSPLHF; CDR3 DNA: TGTGCCAGCAGCCCCGGGTCGGGGGATAATTCACCCCTCCACTTT
clone size: -; V gene: TRBV7-9; J gene: TRBJ2-3; D gene: -; CDR3 protein: CASSLAVWGPPRF; CDR3 DNA: TGTGCCAGCAGCTTAGCCGTTTGGGGTCCTCCGCGTTTT
clone size: -; V gene: TRBV11-2; J gene: TRBJ2-7; D gene: -; CDR3 protein: CASSFGGLEGEQYF; CDR3 DNA: TGTGCCAGCAGCTTTGGGGGCTTGGAGGGCGAGCAGTACTTC
clone size: few; V gene: TRBV5-6; J gene: TRBJ2-6; D gene: -; CDR3 protein: CASRLVGAGANVLTF; CDR3 DNA: TGTGCCAGCAGACTGGTGGGGGCTGGGGCCAACGTCCTGACTTTC
clone size: -; V gene: TRBV11-1; J gene: TRBJ2-4; D gene: -; CDR3 protein: CASSLGGPIQYF; CDR3 DNA: TGTGCCAGCAGCTTAGGGGGGCCCATTCAGTACTTC
clone size: few; V gene: TRBV7-3; J gene: TRBJ2-7; D gene: TRBD2; CDR3 protein: CASSPAGGPAYEQYF; CDR3 DNA: TGTGCCAGCAGCCCAGCGGGGGGACCCGCCTACGAGCAGTACTTC
clone size: -; V gene: TRBV6-5; J gene: TRBJ1-2; D gene: TRBD1; CDR3 protein: CASIDAGQGRGYTF; CDR3 DNA: TGTGCCAGCATCGACGCGGGACAGGGGAGGGGCTACACCTTC
clone size: once; V gene: TRBV18; J gene: TRBJ2-5; D gene: -; CDR3 protein: CASSPPLKETQYF; CDR3 DNA: TGTGCCAGCTCACCACCGCTGAAAGAGACCCAGTACTTC
clone size: once; V gene: TRBV11-3; J gene: TRBJ2-3; D gene: -; CDR3 protein: CASSLGQGPTDTQYF; CDR3 DNA: TGTGCCAGCAGCTTAGGCCAGGGGCCCACAGATACGCAGTATTTT
clone size: -; V gene: TRBV5-4; J gene: TRBJ2-5; D gene: -; CDR3 protein: CASSLSGPETQYF; CDR3 DNA: TGTGCCAGCAGCTTGAGCGGCCCGGAGACCCAGTACTTC
clone size: -; V gene: TRBV7-9; J gene: TRBJ1-4; D gene: -; CDR3 protein: CASTMALGGGREKLFF; CDR3 DNA: TGTGCCAGCACCATGGCCTTAGGGGGAGGCCGTGAAAAACTGTTTTTT
clone size: -; V gene: TRBV4-2; J gene: TRBJ1-2; D gene: TRBD1; CDR3 protein: CASSQDQGVGYGYTF; CDR3 DNA: TGTGCCAGCAGCCAAGATCAGGGGGTTGGGTATGGCTACACCTTC
clone size: -; V gene: TRBV7-2; J gene: TRBJ2-6; D gene: TRBD2; CDR3 protein: CASSWAGGPGANVLTF; CDR3 DNA: TGTGCCAGCAGCTGGGCGGGAGGGCCCGGGGCCAACGTCCTGACTTTC
clone size: -; V gene: TRBV18; J gene: TRBJ2-7; D gene: -; CDR3 protein: CASSPEVGHYEQYF; CDR3 DNA: TGTGCCAGCTCACCAGAGGTGGGACACTACGAGCAGTACTTC
clone size: -; V gene: TRBV5-1; J gene: TRBJ1-1; D gene: -; CDR3 protein: CASSLVMNTEAFF; CDR3 DNA: TGCGCCAGCAGCTTGGTCATGAACACTGAAGCTTTCTTT
clone size: few; V gene: TRBV28; J gene: TRBJ1-4; D gene: -; CDR3 protein: CASSLWGSFNEKLFF; CDR3 DNA: TGTGCCAGCAGTTTATGGGGCAGCTTTAATGAAAAACTGTTTTTT
clone size: -; V gene: TRBV10-3; J gene: TRBJ2-5; D gene: -; CDR3 protein: CAISSGEQETQYF; CDR3 DNA: TGTGCCATCAGTTCGGGGGAGCAAGAGACCCAGTACTTC
clone size: -; V gene: TRBV7-2; J gene: TRBJ2-3; D gene: -; CDR3 protein: CASNQRRAGADTQYF; CDR3 DNA: TGTGCCAGCAACCAGCGACGGGCGGGGGCGGATACGCAGTATTTT
clone size: -; V gene: TRBV29-1; J gene: TRBJ1-5; D gene: TRBD1; CDR3 protein: CSVEDQGTGGPQHF; CDR3 DNA: TGCAGCGTTGAAGATCAGGGGACAGGGGGGCCCCAGCATTTT
clone size: -; V gene: TRBV5-1; J gene: TRBJ2-5; D gene: -; CDR3 protein: CASSGAPGAPETQYF; CDR3 DNA: TGCGCCAGCAGTGGGGCGCCAGGGGCCCCAGAGACCCAGTACTTC
clone size: -; V gene: TRBV4-3; J gene: TRBJ1-4; D gene: TRBD1; CDR3 protein: CASSHLPQGAADEKLFF; CDR3 DNA: TGCGCCAGCAGCCACCTACCCCAGGGGGCAGCGGATGAAAAACTGTTTTTT
clone size: -; V gene: TRBV6-5; J gene: TRBJ2-1; D gene: TRBD2; CDR3 protein: CASSYSSGRGDEQFF; CDR3 DNA: TGTGCCAGCAGTTACTCTAGCGGGAGAGGTGATGAGCAGTTCTTC
clone size: -; V gene: TRBV7-2; J gene: TRBJ2-7; D gene: -; CDR3 protein: CASSRPGPSYEQYF; CDR3 DNA: TGTGCCAGCAGCCGTCCCGGGCCATCCTACGAGCAGTACTTC
clone size: -; V gene: TRBV27; J gene: TRBJ2-5; D gene: -; CDR3 protein: CASSPGRGETQYF; CDR3 DNA: TGTGCCAGCAGCCCGGGGAGGGGGGAGACCCAGTACTTC
clone size: -; V gene: TRBV6-5; J gene: TRBJ1-2; D gene: -; CDR3 protein: CASSYSGGYGYTF; CDR3 DNA: TGTGCCAGCAGTTACTCGGGGGGCTATGGCTACACCTTC
clone size: -; V gene: TRBV10-3; J gene: TRBJ2-7; D gene: -; CDR3 protein: CAISEEGTSYEQYF; CDR3 DNA: TGTGCCATCAGTGAGGAGGGAACCTCCTACGAGCAGTACTTC
clone size: few; V gene: TRBV30; J gene: TRBJ2-1; D gene: -; CDR3 protein: CAWQRADNEQFF; CDR3 DNA: TGTGCCTGGCAACGAGCCGACAATGAGCAGTTCTTC
clone size: -; V gene: TRBV30; J gene: TRBJ2-7; D gene: -; CDR3 protein: CAWRGQGSYEQYF; CDR3 DNA: TGTGCCTGGAGAGGGCAGGGCTCCTACGAGCAGTACTTC
clone size: -; V gene: TRBV5-6; J gene: TRBJ2-3; D gene: -; CDR3 protein: CASSLVGTPGADTQYF; CDR3 DNA: TGTGCCAGCAGCTTAGTCGGGACGCCCGGGGCAGATACGCAGTATTTT
clone size: -; V gene: TRBV28; J gene: TRBJ1-2; D gene: -; CDR3 protein: CASSLISVGGYTF; CDR3 DNA: TGTGCCAGCAGTTTAATTTCAGTGGGGGGCTACACCTTC
clone size: -; V gene: TRBV27; J gene: TRBJ2-7; D gene: TRBD1; CDR3 protein: CASSPRGSGAGQYF; CDR3 DNA: TGTGCCAGCAGTCCCAGGGGGTCAGGGGCCGGGCAGTACTTC
clone size: -; V gene: TRBV6-1; J gene: TRBJ2-3; D gene: -; CDR3 protein: CASRYTDTQYF; CDR3 DNA: TGTGCCAGCAGATACACAGATACGCAGTATTTT
clone size: -; V gene: TRBV7-2; J gene: TRBJ2-1; D gene: TRBD2; CDR3 protein: CASSPGLAPYNEQFF; CDR3 DNA: TGTGCCAGCAGCCCCGGACTAGCGCCATACAATGAGCAGTTCTTC
clone size: -; V gene: TRBV5-1; J gene: TRBJ2-1; D gene: -; CDR3 protein: CASSRLRNEQFF; CDR3 DNA: TGCGCCAGCAGCCGCCTGCGCAATGAGCAGTTCTTC
clone size: -; V gene: TRBV18; J gene: TRBJ2-7; D gene: -; CDR3 protein: CASSPPSSEQYF; CDR3 DNA: TGTGCCAGCTCACCACCCTCGTCCGAGCAGTACTTC
clone size: -; V gene: TRBV21-1; J gene: TRBJ2-3; D gene: -; CDR3 protein: CASSILTGNTDTQYF; CDR3 DNA: TGTGCCAGCAGCATATTGACCGGGAACACAGATACGCAGTATTTT
clone size: -; V gene: TRBV4-3; J gene: TRBJ1-2; D gene: -; CDR3 protein: CASSQDGGPNNYGYTF; CDR3 DNA: TGCGCCAGCAGCCAAGATGGGGGTCCGAATAACTATGGCTACACCTTC